This passage covers 2 T cell receptor beta chains from one sample sequenced in a study of CD4+ T cells in melanoma. Libraries were prepared by immunoSEQ multiplex PCR; TCRdb keeps only in-frame clonotypes and omits some of them. The sample lists approximately 47,000 clones, approximately 89% occurring once. Sequencing was done on a sample of peripheral blood. The receptors come from a human donor with melanoma.

V is TRBV5-6 and J is TRBJ1-3; TRBD1 matches 7 bases. The trim removed 4 bases at V and 2 bases at J, leaving 3 bases unmatched. Germline CDR1 is SGHDT and CDR2 is YYEEEE. This CDR3 is 14 amino acids long. As DNA, the CDR3 is TGTGCCAGCAGCAATAGGGGGCCTGGAAACACCATATATTTT. This sequence encodes CASSNRGPGNTIYF.

The rearrangement uses TRBV27 and TRBJ1-4; 7 positions agree with TRBD1. J was trimmed by 0 bases and V by 5 bases; bases with no gene match: 6. The CDR3 loop spans 16 amino acids. Germline loops: CDR1 MNHEY, CDR2 SMNVEV (reference sequence). CDR3 region: CASSNRGLTTNEKLFF. The DNA for the CDR3 is TGTGCCAGCAGTAACAGGGGCCTAACAACTAATGAAAAACTGTTTTTT.